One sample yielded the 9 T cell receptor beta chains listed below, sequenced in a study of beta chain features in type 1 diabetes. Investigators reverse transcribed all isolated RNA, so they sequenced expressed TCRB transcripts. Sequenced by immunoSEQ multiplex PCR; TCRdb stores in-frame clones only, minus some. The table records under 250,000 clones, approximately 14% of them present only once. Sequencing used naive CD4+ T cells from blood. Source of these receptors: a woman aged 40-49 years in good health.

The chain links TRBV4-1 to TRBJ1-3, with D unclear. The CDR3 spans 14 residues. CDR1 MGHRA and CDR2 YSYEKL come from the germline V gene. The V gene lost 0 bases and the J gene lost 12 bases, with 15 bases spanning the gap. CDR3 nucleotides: TGCGCCAGCAGCCAAGATCGAGGTTGGCGAGACATATATTTT. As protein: CASSQDRGWRDIYF.

CDR3 sequence (DNA): TGTGCCAGCAGTTTCACGACAGGGGAAGCTTTCTTT. Translation gives CASSFTTGEAFF. The chain carries TRBV6-5 and TRBJ1-1, with 7 bases identical to TRBD1. This CDR3 region has 12 residues. Trimming took 4 bases from V and 8 from J; bases not matched to a gene: 4. CDR1 is MNHEY and CDR2 is SVGAGI in the germline V gene.

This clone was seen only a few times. CDR3 residues: CASSRRGGPNTDTQYF. The CDR3 DNA sequence: TGTGCCAGCAGCCGAAGGGGGGGTCCGAACACAGATACGCAGTATTTT. The chain links TRBV7-9 to TRBJ2-3; possibly TRBD2 for D (7 bases). Per germline, CDR1 SEHNR and CDR2 FQNEAQ (reference sequence). The CDR3 length is 16 residues. Between the trimmed V and J ends, which lost 5 bases and 2 bases, there was a span of 17 bases.

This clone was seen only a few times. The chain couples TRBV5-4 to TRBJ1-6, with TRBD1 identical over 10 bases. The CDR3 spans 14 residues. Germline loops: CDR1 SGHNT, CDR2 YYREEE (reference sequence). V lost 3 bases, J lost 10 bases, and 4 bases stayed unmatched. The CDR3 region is CASSSGQGRSPLHF. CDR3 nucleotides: TGTGCCAGCAGCTCGGGACAGGGGAGGTCACCCCTCCACTTT. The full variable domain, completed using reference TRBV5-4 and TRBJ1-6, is ETGVTQSPTHLIKTRGQQVTLRCSSQSGHNTVSWYQQALGQGPQFIFQYYREEENGRGNFPPRFSGLQFPNYSSELNVNALELDDSALYLCASSSGQGRSPLHFGNGTRLTVT.

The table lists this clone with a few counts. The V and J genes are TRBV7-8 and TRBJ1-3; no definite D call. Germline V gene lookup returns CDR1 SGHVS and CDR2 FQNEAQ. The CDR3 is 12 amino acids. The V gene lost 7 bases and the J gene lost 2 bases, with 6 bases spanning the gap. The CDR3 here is CASTRAGNTIYF. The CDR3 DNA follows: TGTGCCAGCACCCGGGCTGGAAACACCATATATTTT.

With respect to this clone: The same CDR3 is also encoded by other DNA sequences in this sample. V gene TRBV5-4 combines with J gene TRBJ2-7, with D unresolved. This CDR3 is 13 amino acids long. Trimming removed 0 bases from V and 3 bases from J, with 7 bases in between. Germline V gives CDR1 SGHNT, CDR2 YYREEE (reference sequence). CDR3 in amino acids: CASSLDSIYEQYF. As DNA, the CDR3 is TGTGCCAGCAGCTTGGACAGTATCTACGAGCAGTACTTC.

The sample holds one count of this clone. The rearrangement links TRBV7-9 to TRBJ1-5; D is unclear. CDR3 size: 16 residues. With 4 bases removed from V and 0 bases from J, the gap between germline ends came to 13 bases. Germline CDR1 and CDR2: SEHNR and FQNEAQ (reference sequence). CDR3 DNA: TGTGCCAGCAGCTCGAGGACTGGGAGTAGCAATCAGCCCCAGCATTTT. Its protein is CASSSRTGSSNQPQHF.

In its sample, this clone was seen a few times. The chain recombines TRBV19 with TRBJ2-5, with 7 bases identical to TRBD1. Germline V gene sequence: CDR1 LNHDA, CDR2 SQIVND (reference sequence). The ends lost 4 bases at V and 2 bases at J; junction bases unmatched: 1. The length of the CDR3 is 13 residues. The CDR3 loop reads CASSRGQQETQYF. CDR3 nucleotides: TGTGCCAGTAGTAGGGGACAGCAAGAGACCCAGTACTTC.

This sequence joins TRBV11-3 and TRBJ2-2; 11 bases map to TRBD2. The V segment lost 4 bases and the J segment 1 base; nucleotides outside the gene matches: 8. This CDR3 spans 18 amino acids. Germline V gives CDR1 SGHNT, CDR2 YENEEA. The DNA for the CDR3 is TGTGCCAGCAGCTGGTCGCTAGCGGGGGGAATGAACACCGGGGAGCTGTTTTTT. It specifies CASSWSLAGGMNTGELFF.